This T cell receptor (beta chain) was identified during a study of siplizumab effects on memory and regulatory T cells. Overall study results and limits: Roughly 80-97% of proliferating clones (CD4+ or CD8+) could not be assigned a naive or memory phenotype.

Of note for this clone: What it binds is unknown.

Sequencing used immunoSEQ multiplex PCR; TCRdb keeps in-frame clones, though not all of them. The table records some 65,000 clones, about 87% of them present only once. Germline trimming cut 4 bases from V and 4 bases from J; bases unmatched to any gene: 10. Germline V gene lookup returns CDR1 SGHRS and CDR2 YFSETQ. This CDR3 spans 15 amino acids. This sequence was found in a human donor in good health. Sample: Tregs sorted from blood. The chain uses TRBV5-1 and TRBJ2-5; the match to TRBD1 covers 7 bases. The CDR3 nucleotides are TGCGCCAGCAGCGCGGCGGACAGGAGTACAGAGACCCAGTACTTC. As protein: CASSAADRSTETQYF.